Below are 8 T cell receptor beta chains sequenced from a single sample in a study of blood T cells in healthy people across ages. With a J-beta primer mix and a sample-barcoded 5' primer, a second PCR ran roughly 6 to 12 cycles. TCRdb itself ran the 5' RACE reads through MiXCR, one entry per CDR3 protein. The table has 650,000 to 800,000 distinct CDR3 sequences, 40% to 50% seen once. The sample comprised blood. The receptors were sampled from a man in his sixties in good health.

This clonotype appeared a single time. Being one base from a much bigger clone, this may be a read error. This chain connects TRBV29-1 to TRBJ1-1; D is uncertain. The CDR3 runs 12 residues. CDR1 SQVTM and CDR2 ANQGSEA come from the germline V gene. CDR3 nucleotides: TGCAGCGTGGAGCGAATGAACCCTGAAGCTTTCTTT. Its translation is CSVERMNPEAFF.

This clonotype came up once. The rearrangement uses TRBV11-3 and TRBJ2-1; tentatively, D is TRBD2 (5 bases). Trimming removed 5 bases at V and 12 bases at J, with 20 bases between. Germline assignment: CDR1 SGHNT and CDR2 YENEEA. The CDR3 runs 14 residues. The CDR3 bases are TGTGCCAGCAGCACCTTAGGTGCGGACTTGGGGCAGTTCTTC. It encodes CASSTLGADLGQFF.

The V and J genes are TRBV6-1 and TRBJ2-7; D tentatively fits TRBD1 or TRBD2 (5 bases each). Germline CDR1 is MNHNS and CDR2 is SASEGT. CDR3 size: 14 residues. V lost 6 bases to trimming and J lost 0 bases, with 12 bases between them. CDR3 amino acids: CASSKRGSSYEQYF. Here the CDR3 DNA reads TGTGCCAGCAGCAAACGGGGCAGCTCCTACGAGCAGTACTTC.

This rearrangement joins TRBV2 to TRBJ2-7; D remains ambiguous. Trimming removed 7 bases from V and 0 bases from J, with 16 bases in between. CDR3 length: 15 residues. Germline CDR1 SNHLY, CDR2 FYNNEI. The CDR3 spells CASTAEVGSSYEQYF. The CDR3 coding sequence is TGTGCCAGCACCGCCGAGGTGGGTAGCTCCTACGAGCAGTACTTC.

This chain uses TRBV13 with TRBJ2-3; 7 nucleotides agree with TRBD2. The CDR3 is 16 amino acids. V was clipped by 5 bases and J by 5 bases; unmatched bases: 13. CDR1 and CDR2 from the germline V gene are PRHDT and FYEKMQ (reference sequence). The CDR3: CASSPRLPGRGDTQYF. The DNA of the CDR3 is TGTGCCAGCAGCCCCCGACTGCCGGGGAGGGGAGATACGCAGTATTTT.

This clonotype was found many times. The gene calls are TRBV10-3 and TRBJ2-7; TRBD1 matches 11 bases. Germline CDR1 is ENHRY and CDR2 is SYGVKD. The CDR3 is 15 residues long. V shed 6 bases, J shed 6 bases, and the junction held 10 bases outside the gene matches. In nucleotides, the CDR3 is TGTGCCATCAGCGCCGGGACAGGGGGTAGGAGCGAGCAGTACTTC. Translation gives CAISAGTGGRSEQYF.

This chain connects TRBV4-2 to TRBJ1-4; 7 nucleotides agree with TRBD1. V lost 4 bases to trimming and J lost 8 bases; unmatched junction nucleotides: 7. The length of the CDR3 is 14 residues. Germline CDR1 LGHNA, CDR2 YNFKEQ. The CDR3 region has the DNA TGTGCCAGCAGCCCTCGACAGGGAGGCGAAAAACTGTTTTTT. Its translation is CASSPRQGGEKLFF.

V and J are TRBV4-1 and TRBJ1-2; maybe TRBD1 (5 bases). Germline V gives CDR1 MGHRA, CDR2 YSYEKL. This CDR3 spans 15 amino acids. V lost 4 bases, J lost 7 bases, and 19 bases lay in between. The CDR3 DNA is TGCGCCAGCAGCCCGCCCCCAGGGCCCCCCGGTGGCTACACCTTC. Protein sequence: CASSPPPGPPGGYTF.